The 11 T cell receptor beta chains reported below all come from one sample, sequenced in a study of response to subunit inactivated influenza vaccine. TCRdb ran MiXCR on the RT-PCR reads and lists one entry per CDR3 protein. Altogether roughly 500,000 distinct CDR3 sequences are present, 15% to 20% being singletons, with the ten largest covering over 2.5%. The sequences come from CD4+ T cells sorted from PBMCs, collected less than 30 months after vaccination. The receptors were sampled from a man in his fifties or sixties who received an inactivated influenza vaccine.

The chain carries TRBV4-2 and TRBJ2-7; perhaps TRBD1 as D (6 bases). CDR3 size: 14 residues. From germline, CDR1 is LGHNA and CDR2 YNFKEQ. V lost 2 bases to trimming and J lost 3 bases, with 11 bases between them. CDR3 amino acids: CASSQIGTFYEQYF. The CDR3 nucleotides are TGTGCCAGCAGCCAAATCGGGACATTCTACGAGCAGTACTTC.

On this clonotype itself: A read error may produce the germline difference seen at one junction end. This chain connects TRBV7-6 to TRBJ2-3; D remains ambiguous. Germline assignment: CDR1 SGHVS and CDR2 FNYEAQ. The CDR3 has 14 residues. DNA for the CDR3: TGTGCCAGCAGCTTAGGTGGCGCCACAGATACGCAGGATTTT. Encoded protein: CASSLGGATDTQDF. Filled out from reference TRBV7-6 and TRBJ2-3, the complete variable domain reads GAGVSQSPRYKVTKRGQDVALRCDPISGHVSLYWYRQALGQGPEFLTYFNYEAQQDKSGLPNDRFSAERPEGSISTLTIQRTEQRDSAMYRCASSLGGATDTQDFGPGTRLTVL.

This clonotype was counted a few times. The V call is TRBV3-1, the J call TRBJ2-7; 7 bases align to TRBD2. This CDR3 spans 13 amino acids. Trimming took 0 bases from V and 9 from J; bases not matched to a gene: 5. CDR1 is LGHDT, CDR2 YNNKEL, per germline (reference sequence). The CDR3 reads CASSQDPRGVQYF. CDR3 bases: TGTGCCAGCAGCCAAGATCCCCGGGGGGTGCAGTACTTC.

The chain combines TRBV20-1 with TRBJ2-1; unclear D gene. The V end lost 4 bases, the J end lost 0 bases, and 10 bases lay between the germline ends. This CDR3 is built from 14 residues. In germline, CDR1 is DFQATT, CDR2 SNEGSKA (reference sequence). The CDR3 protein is CSATTVSSYNEQFF. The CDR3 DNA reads TGCAGTGCTACCACCGTAAGCTCCTACAATGAGCAGTTCTTC.

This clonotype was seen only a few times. CDR3 DNA: TGCAGTGCTAGAGTAGGGAATTCACCCCTCCACTTT. It yields the protein CSARVGNSPLHF. The V call is TRBV20-1, the J call TRBJ1-6; D not certain. The germline V and J ends were trimmed by 1 base and 7 bases, with 5 bases remaining between them. This CDR3 is built from 12 residues. Looked up from germline, CDR1 is DFQATT and CDR2 is SNEGSKA (reference sequence).

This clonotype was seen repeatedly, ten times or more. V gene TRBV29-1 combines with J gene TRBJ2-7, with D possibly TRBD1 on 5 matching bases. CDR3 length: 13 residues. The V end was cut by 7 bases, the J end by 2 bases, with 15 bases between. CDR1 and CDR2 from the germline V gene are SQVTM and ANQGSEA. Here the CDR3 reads CSAHGQGAYEQYF. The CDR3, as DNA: TGCAGCGCCCATGGGCAGGGCGCCTACGAGCAGTACTTC.

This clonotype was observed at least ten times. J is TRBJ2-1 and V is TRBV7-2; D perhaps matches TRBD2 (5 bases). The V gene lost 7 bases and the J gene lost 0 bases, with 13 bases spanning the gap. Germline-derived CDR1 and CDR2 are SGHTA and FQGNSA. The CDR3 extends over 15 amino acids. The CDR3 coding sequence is TGTGCCAGCACCCAAGGGAGAAGCTCCTACAATGAGCAGTTCTTC. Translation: CASTQGRSSYNEQFF.

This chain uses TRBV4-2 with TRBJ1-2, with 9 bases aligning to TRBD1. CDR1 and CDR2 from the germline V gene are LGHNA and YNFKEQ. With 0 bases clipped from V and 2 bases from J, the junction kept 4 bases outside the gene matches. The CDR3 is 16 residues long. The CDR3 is CASSQDGTGTNYGYTF. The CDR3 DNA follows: TGTGCCAGCAGCCAAGACGGGACAGGGACGAACTATGGCTACACCTTC.

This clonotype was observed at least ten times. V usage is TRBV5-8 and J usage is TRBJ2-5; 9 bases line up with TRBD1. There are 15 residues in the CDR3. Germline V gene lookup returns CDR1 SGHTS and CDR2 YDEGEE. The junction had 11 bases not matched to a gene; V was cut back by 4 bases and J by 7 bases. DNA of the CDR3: TGTGCCAGCAGCACTTTAGGGACAGGGAAGGGGACCCAGTACTTC. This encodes CASSTLGTGKGTQYF. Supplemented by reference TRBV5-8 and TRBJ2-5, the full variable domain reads EAGVTQSPTHLIKTRGQQATLRCSPISGHTSVYWYQQALGLGLQFLLWYDEGEERNRGNFPPRFSGRQFPNYSSELNVNALELEDSALYLCASSTLGTGKGTQYFGPGTRLLVL.

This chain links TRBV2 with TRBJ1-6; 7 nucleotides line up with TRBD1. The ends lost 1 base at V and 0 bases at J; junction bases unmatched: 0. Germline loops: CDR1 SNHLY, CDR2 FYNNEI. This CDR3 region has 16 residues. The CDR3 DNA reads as TGTGCCAGCAGTGAAGACAGGGGCTCCTATAATTCACCCCTCCACTTT. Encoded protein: CASSEDRGSYNSPLHF. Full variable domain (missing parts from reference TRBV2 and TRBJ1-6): EPEVTQTPSHQVTQMGQEVILRCVPISNHLYFYWYRQILGQKVEFLVSFYNNEISEKSEIFDDQFSVERPDGSNFTLKIRSTKLEDSAMYFCASSEDRGSYNSPLHFGNGTRLTVT.

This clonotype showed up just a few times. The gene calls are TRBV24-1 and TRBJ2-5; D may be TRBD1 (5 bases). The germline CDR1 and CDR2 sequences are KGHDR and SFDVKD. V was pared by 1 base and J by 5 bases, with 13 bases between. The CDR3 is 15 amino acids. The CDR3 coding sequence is TGTGCCACCAGTGATTTTGGGCAGGGATTTGAGACCCAGTACTTC. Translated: CATSDFGQGFETQYF.